One and the same sample provided the 10 T cell receptor beta chains below, sequenced in a study of T cell responses to AZD1222 COVID-19 vaccine. Sequencing used immunoSEQ multiplex PCR; TCRdb keeps in-frame clones, though not all of them. The table lists tens of thousands of clones, more than 80% of them singletons. Sequenced material: peripheral blood, taken on day 0 of MenACWY control vaccination. The receptors were gathered from an adult in good health.

By its share, this clone is medium-sized. This rearrangement joins TRBV29-1 to TRBJ2-3, with a weak D call TRBD2 (5 bases). This CDR3 is built from 17 residues. Germline values: CDR1 SQVTM, CDR2 ANQGSEA. Trimming shortened V by 1 base and J by 3 bases, and 20 bases separated the two germline ends. CDR3 sequence reads: CSVEGERKESGTDTQYF. The CDR3 nucleotides read TGCAGCGTTGAAGGGGAGCGGAAAGAATCTGGGACAGATACGCAGTATTTT.

The genes are TRBV5-1 and TRBJ2-2; no clear D. Trimming shortened V by 4 bases and J by 4 bases, and 11 bases separated the two germline ends. CDR1 and CDR2 from the germline V gene are SGHRS and YFSETQ. This CDR3 has 14 residues. The CDR3 bases are TGCGCCAGCAGCATCCCGTCTGGCACCGGGGAGCTGTTTTTT. Its protein is CASSIPSGTGELFF.

CDR3 in DNA: TGTGCCAGCGGGATCCGGGGGGATACGCAGTATTTT. Protein product: CASGIRGDTQYF. The J gene is TRBJ2-3, the V gene TRBV27, with D possibly TRBD2 on 6 matching bases. The V end was cut by 8 bases, the J end by 6 bases, with 12 bases between. The CDR3 spans 12 residues. Germline V gene lookup returns CDR1 MNHEY and CDR2 SMNVEV (reference sequence).

The gene calls are TRBV28 and TRBJ1-1; a possible D gene is TRBD1 (5 bases). The CDR3 is 13 amino acids. V lost 6 bases, J lost 7 bases, and 15 bases lay in between. CDR1 is MDHEN and CDR2 is SYDVKM in the germline V gene. The CDR3 reads CASSPPDTREAFF. The CDR3 nucleotides read TGTGCCAGCAGCCCTCCGGACACGCGTGAAGCTTTCTTT.

The V call is TRBV14, the J call TRBJ2-3; weak D call: TRBD2 (6 bases). V lost 4 bases, J lost 0 bases, and 11 bases lay in between. The CDR3 covers 15 residues. The germline V gene encodes CDR1 SGHDN and CDR2 FVKESK. Here the CDR3 reads CASSLGGVSTDTQYF. CDR3 DNA: TGTGCCAGCAGCCTGGGCGGGGTCAGCACAGATACGCAGTATTTT.

The J gene is TRBJ2-1, the V gene TRBV11-1, with D possibly TRBD2 on 5 matching bases. V lost 5 bases and J lost 9, with 14 bases in between. The CDR3 is made up of 13 amino acids. CDR1 is SGHAT and CDR2 is FQDESV in the germline V gene (reference sequence). The CDR3 sequence is CASSPLEAGEQFF. The CDR3 DNA reads TGTGCCAGCAGCCCACTAGAGGCGGGTGAGCAGTTCTTC.

The chain recombines TRBV7-8 with TRBJ2-5; 9 positions agree with TRBD1. This CDR3 spans 14 amino acids. The trim removed 6 bases at V and 4 bases at J, leaving 6 bases unmatched. CDR1 is SGHVS, CDR2 FQNEAQ, per germline. The CDR3 DNA reads as TGTGCCAGCAGGCCCGGGACAGGGAGAGAGACCCAGTACTTC. Its translation: CASRPGTGRETQYF.

This chain joins TRBV28 and TRBJ1-2; D gene unclear. Germline V lookup: CDR1 MDHEN, CDR2 SYDVKM. V shed 10 bases and J shed 9 bases, with 21 bases lying between them. The CDR3 loop spans 13 amino acids. CDR3: CATQPTVDLRYTF. In DNA, the CDR3 is TGTGCCACCCAGCCGACGGTAGACTTACGCTACACCTTC.

This chain joins TRBV15 and TRBJ2-7, with TRBD1 identical over 7 bases. The V gene end was trimmed by 0 bases and the J gene end by 3 bases; junction bases not matched to a gene: 5. CDR3 size: 15 residues. Looked up from germline, CDR1 is LNHNV and CDR2 is YYDKDF (reference sequence). In nucleotides, the CDR3 is TGTGCCACCAGCAGAGATCCAGGGGGAAGCTACGAGCAGTACTTC. Its translation is CATSRDPGGSYEQYF.

This clone appeared a single time. V gene TRBV7-9 combines with J gene TRBJ1-5; D uncertain. V lost 5 bases, J lost 8 bases, and 10 bases lay in between. The CDR3 covers 12 residues. CDR1 is SEHNR, CDR2 FQNEAQ, per germline (reference sequence). CDR3: CASSRGMEPQHF. CDR3 bases: TGTGCCAGCAGCCGAGGCATGGAGCCCCAGCATTTT.